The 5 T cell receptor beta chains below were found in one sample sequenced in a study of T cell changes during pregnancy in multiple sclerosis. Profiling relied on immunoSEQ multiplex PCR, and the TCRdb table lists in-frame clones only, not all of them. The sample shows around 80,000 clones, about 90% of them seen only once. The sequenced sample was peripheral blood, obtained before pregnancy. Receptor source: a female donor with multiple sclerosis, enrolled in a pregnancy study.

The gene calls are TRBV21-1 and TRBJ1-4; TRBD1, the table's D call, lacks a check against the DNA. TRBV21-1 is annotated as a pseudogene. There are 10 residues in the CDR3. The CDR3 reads CYQEGEKLFF. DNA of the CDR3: TGCTACCAGGAAGGAGAAAAACTGTTTTTT.

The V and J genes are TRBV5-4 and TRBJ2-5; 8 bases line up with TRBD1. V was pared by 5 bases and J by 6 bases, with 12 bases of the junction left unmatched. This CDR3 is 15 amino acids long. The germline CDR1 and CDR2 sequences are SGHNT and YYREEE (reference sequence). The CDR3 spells CASSPKVQGVQTQYF. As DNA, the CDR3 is TGTGCCAGCAGTCCCAAGGTACAGGGGGTACAGACCCAGTACTTC.

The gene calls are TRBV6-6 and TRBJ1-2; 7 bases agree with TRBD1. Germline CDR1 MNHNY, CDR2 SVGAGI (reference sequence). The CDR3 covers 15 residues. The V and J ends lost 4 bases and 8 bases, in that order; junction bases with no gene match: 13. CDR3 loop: CASSSTGASLPGYTF. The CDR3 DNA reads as TGTGCCAGCAGTTCAACAGGGGCCTCGCTCCCCGGCTACACCTTC.

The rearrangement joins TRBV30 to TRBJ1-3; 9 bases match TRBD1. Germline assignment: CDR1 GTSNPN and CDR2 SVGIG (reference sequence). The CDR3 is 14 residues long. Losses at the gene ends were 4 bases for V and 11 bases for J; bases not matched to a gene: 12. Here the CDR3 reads CAWILGQGPGSIYF. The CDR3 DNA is TGTGCCTGGATCCTGGGACAGGGACCCGGTTCCATATATTTT.

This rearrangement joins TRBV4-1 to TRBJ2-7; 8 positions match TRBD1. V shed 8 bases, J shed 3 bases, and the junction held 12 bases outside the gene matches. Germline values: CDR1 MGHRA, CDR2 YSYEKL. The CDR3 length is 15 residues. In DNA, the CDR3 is TGCGCCAGCCGATCGTTAATGACAGGGGACTACGAGCAGTACTTC. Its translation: CASRSLMTGDYEQYF.